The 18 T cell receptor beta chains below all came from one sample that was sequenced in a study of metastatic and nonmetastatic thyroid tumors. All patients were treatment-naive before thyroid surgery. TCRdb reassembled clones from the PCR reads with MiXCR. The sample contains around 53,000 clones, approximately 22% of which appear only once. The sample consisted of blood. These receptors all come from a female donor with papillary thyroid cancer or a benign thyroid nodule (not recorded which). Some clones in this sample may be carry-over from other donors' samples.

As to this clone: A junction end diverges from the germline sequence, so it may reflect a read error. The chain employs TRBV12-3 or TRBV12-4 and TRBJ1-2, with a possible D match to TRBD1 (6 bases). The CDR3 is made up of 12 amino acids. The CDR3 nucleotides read TGTGACAGCAGCGACAGGTACTATGGCAACACCTTC. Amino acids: CDSSDRYYGNTF.

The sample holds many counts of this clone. CDR3 bases: TGTGCCAGTAGTATACGGTATAATGAAAAACTGTTTTTT. It yields the protein CASSIRYNEKLFF. The V and J genes are TRBV19 and TRBJ1-4; D is uncertain. Per germline, CDR1 LNHDA and CDR2 SQIVND (reference sequence). Trimming left V 2 bases short and J 4 bases short, with 5 bases between. The CDR3 length is 13 residues.

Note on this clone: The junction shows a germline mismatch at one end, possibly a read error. The CDR3 sequence is CATRGGWVITDTQYF. CDR3 DNA sequence: TGTGCCACCAGAGGGGGATGGGTCATCACAGATACTCAGTATTTT. The chain has TRBV5-5 and TRBJ2-3; a possible D gene is TRBD1 (6 bases). The CDR3 is 15 residues long. Germline V gene lookup returns CDR1 SGHKS and CDR2 YYEKEE (reference sequence).

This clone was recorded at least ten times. In nucleotides, the CDR3 is TGTGCCACCCAGTGGTGGACAGACGATCAAGAGACCCAGTACTTC. It codes for CATQWWTDDQETQYF. The J gene is TRBJ2-5, the V gene TRBV6-1, with TRBD1 as a possible D gene (6 bases). Germline V gives CDR1 MNHNS, CDR2 SASEGT. V shed 10 bases and J shed 2 bases, with 20 bases lying between them. There are 15 residues in the CDR3.

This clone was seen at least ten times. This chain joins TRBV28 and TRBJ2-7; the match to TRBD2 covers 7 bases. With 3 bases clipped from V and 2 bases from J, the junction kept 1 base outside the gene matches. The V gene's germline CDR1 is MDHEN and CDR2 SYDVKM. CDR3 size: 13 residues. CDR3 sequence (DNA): TGTGCCAGCAGTTTCCGGGAGGCCTACGAGCAGTACTTC. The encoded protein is CASSFREAYEQYF.

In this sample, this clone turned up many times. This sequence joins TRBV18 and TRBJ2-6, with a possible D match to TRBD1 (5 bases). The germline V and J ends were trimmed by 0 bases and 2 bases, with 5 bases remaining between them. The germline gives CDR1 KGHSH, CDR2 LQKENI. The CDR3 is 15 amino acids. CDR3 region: CASSPPTAGANVLTF. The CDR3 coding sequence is TGTGCCAGCTCACCACCGACAGCTGGGGCCAACGTCCTGACTTTC.

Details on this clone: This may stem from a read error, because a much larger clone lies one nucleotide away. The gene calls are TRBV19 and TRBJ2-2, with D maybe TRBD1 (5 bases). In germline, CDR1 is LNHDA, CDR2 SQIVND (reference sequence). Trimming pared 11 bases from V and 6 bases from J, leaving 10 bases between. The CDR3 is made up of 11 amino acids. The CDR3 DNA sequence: TGTGCCGGCCAGGGTGCCGGGGAGCTGTTTTTT. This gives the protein CAGQGAGELFF.

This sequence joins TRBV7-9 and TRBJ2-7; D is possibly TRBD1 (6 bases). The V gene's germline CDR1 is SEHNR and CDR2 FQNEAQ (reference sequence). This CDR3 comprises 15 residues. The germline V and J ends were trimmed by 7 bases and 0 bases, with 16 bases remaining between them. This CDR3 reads CASIPDSATSYEQYF. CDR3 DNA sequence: TGTGCCAGCATCCCGGACAGTGCCACCTCCTACGAGCAGTACTTC.

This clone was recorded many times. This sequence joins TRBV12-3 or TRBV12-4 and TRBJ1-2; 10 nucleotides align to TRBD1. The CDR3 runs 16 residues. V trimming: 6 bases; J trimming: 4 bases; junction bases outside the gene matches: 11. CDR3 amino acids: CASSFDRTGGGYGYTF. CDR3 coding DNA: TGTGCCAGCAGCTTTGACCGGACAGGGGGTGGCTATGGCTACACCTTC.

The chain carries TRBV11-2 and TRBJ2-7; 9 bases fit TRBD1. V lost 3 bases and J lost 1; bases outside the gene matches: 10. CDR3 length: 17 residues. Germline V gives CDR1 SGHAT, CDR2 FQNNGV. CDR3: CASSLVVRGTGSYEQYF. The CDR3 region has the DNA TGTGCCAGCAGCTTGGTGGTCCGCGGGACAGGGTCCTACGAGCAGTACTTC.

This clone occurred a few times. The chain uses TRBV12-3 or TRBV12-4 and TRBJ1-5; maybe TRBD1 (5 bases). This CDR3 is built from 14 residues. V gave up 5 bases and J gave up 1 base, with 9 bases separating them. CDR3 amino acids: CASSPTASNQPQHF. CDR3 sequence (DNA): TGTGCCAGCAGTCCGACAGCCAGCAATCAGCCCCAGCATTTT.

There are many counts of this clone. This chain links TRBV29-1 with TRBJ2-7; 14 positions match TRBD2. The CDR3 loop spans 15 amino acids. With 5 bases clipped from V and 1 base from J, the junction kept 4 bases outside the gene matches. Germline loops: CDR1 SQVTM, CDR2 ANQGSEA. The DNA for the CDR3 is TGCAGCGTTTCCGGACTAGCGGGAGGTTCCTACGAGCAGTACTTC. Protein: CSVSGLAGGSYEQYF.

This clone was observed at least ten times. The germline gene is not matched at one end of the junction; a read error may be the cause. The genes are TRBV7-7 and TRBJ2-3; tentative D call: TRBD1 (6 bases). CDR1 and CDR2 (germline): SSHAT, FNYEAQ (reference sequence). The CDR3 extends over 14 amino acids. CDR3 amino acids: CASSPNREGDTQYF. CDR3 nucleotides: TGTGCTAGCAGCCCCAACAGGGAAGGAGATACGCAGTATTTT.

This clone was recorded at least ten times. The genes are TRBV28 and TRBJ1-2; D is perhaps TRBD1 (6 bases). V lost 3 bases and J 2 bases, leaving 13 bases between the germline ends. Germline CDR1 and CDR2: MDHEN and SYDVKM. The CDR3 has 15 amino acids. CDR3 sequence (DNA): TGTGCCAGCAGTTTTGGGGGGGCTTCGAACTATGGCTACACCTTC. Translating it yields CASSFGGASNYGYTF.

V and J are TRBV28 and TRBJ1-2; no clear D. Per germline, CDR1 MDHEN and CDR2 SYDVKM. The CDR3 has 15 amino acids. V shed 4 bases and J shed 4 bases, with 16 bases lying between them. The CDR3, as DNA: TGTGCCAGCAGTTCCCCCCGGGAGTGGAGCTATGGCTACACCTTC. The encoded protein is CASSSPREWSYGYTF.

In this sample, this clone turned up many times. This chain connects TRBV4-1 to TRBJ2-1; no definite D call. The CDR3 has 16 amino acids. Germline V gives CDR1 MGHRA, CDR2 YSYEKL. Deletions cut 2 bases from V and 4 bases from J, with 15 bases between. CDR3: CASSQLDLLQYNEQFF. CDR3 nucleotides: TGCGCCAGCAGCCAACTCGACCTTCTACAATACAATGAGCAGTTCTTC.

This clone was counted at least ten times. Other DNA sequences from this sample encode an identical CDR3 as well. The DNA for the CDR3 is TGCGCCAGCAGCATAAGACAGGGTACGGGCACAGATACGCAGTATTTT. Amino acid sequence: CASSIRQGTGTDTQYF. This sequence joins TRBV5-1 and TRBJ2-3; TRBD1 aligns across 7 bases. The junction had 9 bases not matched to a gene; V was cut back by 4 bases and J by 1 base. CDR3 length: 16 amino acids. CDR1 SGHRS and CDR2 YFSETQ come from the germline V gene.

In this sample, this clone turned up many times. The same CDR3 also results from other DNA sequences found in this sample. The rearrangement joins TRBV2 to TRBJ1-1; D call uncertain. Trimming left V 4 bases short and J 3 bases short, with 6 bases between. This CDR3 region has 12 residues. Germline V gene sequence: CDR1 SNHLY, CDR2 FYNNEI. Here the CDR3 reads CASSGSDTEAFF. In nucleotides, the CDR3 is TGTGCCAGCAGTGGTTCGGACACTGAAGCTTTCTTT.